This entry describes one T cell receptor beta chain. Its matching antigen is unknown. Generated by immunoSEQ multiplex PCR, the TCRdb table keeps only in-frame clones and is missing some. This sample has 40,000 to 50,000 clones; roughly 80% occur once, and the top ten carry around 1.1%. The trim removed 3 bases at V and 5 bases at J, leaving 8 bases unmatched. The CDR3 length is 15 residues. Per the germline V gene, CDR1 is LNHDA and CDR2 is SQIVND (reference sequence). This record comes from a study of memory B cells and T cells in multiple sclerosis. Whole-study findings and limits: Compartments had unequal clone-set sizes, affecting shared clonotype counts.

After stimulus-free culture, autoproliferating CFSE-dim and non-proliferating CFSE-high T cells were sequenced separately. Roughly 4.8x10^7 CFSE-labeled PBMCs were cultured around seven days unstimulated, then replicate wells were pooled. CFSE at 0.5 uM labeled the PBMCs, which were then cultured unstimulated. This TCR was recovered from a human donor with multiple sclerosis. Sequencing was carried out using PBMCs from blood kept in culture. This sequence joins TRBV19 and TRBJ2-5; 8 bases match TRBD1. The CDR3 region is CASSMARTGKETQYF. In nucleotides, the CDR3 is TGTGCCAGTAGTATGGCAAGGACAGGGAAGGAGACCCAGTACTTC.